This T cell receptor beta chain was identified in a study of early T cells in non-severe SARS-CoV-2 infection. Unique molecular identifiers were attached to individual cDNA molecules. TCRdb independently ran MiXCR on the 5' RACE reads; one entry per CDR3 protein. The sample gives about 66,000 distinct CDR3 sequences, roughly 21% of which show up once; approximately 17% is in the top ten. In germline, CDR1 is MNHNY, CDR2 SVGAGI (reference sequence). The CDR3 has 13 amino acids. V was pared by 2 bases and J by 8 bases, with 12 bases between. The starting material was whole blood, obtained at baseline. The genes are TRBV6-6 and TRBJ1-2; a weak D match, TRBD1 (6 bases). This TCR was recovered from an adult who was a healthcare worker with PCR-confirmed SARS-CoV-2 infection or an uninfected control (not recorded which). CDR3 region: CASSYAAGEGYTF. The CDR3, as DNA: TGTGCCAGCAGTTACGCGGCAGGGGAGGGCTACACCTTC.